This entry describes one T cell receptor beta chain. Its antigen remains unknown. Trimming removed 3 bases from V and 3 bases from J, with 6 bases in between. Germline V gives CDR1 KGHSH, CDR2 LQKENI. This CDR3 has 13 amino acids. These data originate in a study of OX40 agonist ivuxolimab in advanced cancers. Across the study: Cancers in dose escalation were hepatocellular, melanoma, renal cell and head and neck. Study results and caveats: In general, CD8+ T cells held more expanded clones than CD4+ did, on average.

Sequenced by immunoSEQ multiplex PCR; TCRdb stores in-frame clones only, minus some. This table holds roughly 100,000 clones, around 86% found once. Baseline was the first blood sampling point, followed by cycle 4 day 1 and cycle 7 day 1. The receptor comes from an adult with an advanced solid tumor such as melanoma, head and neck, liver or kidney cancer. The rearrangement links TRBV18 to TRBJ1-5; D unresolved. The sample here was CD4+ or CD8+ T cells sorted from blood, taken in a trial of the OX40 agonist ivuxolimab. CDR3 loop: CASSPSANQPQHF. The CDR3 region has the DNA TGTGCCAGCTCACCTTCCGCCAATCAGCCCCAGCATTTT.